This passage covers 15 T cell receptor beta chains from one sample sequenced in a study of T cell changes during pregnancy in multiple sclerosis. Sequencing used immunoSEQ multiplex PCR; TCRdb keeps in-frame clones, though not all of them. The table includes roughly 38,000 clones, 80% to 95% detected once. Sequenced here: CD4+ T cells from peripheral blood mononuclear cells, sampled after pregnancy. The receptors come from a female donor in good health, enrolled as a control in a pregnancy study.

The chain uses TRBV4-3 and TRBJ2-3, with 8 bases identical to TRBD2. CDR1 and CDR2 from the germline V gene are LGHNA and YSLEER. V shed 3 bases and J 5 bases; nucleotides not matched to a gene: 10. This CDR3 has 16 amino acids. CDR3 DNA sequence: TGCGCCAGCAGCCACCTACATAGCGGGAAGAGAGATACGCAGTATTTT. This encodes CASSHLHSGKRDTQYF.

CDR3 coding DNA: TGTGCCAGCAGACCGCTCGGGGGGGTCTCCTACAATGAGCAGTTCTTC. Translating it yields CASRPLGGVSYNEQFF. The V call is TRBV27, the J call TRBJ2-1, with 8 bases lining up with TRBD2. Germline values: CDR1 MNHEY, CDR2 SMNVEV (reference sequence). The CDR3 extends over 16 amino acids. Unmatched junction bases numbered 7, after V lost 6 bases and J lost 0 bases.

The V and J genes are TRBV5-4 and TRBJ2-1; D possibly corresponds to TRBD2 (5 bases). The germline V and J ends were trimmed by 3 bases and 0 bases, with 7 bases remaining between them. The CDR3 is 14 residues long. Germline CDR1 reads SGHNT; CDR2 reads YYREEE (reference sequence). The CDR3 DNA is TGTGCCAGCAGCTCCGGACTCTCCTACAATGAGCAGTTCTTC. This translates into CASSSGLSYNEQFF.

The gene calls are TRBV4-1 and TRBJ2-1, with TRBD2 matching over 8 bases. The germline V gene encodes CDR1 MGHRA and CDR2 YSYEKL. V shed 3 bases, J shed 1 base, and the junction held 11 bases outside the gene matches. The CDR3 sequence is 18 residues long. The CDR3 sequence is CASSQLPPGLESYNEQFF. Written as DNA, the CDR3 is TGCGCCAGCAGCCAGCTACCTCCGGGACTAGAATCCTACAATGAGCAGTTCTTC.

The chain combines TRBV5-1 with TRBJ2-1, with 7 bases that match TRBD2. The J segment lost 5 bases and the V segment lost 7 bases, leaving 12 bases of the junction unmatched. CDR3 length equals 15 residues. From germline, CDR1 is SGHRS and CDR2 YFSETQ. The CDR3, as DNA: TGCGCCAGCTGCCCCGGCGGGAGCCCTCACAATGAGCAGTTCTTC. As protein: CASCPGGSPHNEQFF.

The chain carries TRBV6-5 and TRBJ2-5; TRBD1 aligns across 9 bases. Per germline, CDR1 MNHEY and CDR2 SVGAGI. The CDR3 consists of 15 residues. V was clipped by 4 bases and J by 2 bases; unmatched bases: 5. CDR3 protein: CASSSDRGGQETQYF. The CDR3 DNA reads TGTGCCAGCAGTTCGGACAGGGGTGGTCAAGAGACCCAGTACTTC.

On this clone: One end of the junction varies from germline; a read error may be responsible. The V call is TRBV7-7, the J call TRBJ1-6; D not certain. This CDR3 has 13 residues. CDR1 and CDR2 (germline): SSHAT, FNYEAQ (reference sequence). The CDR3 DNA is TGTGCTAGCAGCGATACGGGGAATTCACCCCTCCACTTT. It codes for CASSDTGNSPLHF.

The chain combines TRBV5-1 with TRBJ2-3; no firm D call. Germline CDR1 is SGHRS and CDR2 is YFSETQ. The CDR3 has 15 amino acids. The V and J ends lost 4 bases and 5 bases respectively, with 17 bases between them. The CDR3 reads CASSTPVGPRDTQYF. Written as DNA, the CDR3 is TGCGCCAGCAGCACGCCGGTGGGCCCTCGAGATACGCAGTATTTT.

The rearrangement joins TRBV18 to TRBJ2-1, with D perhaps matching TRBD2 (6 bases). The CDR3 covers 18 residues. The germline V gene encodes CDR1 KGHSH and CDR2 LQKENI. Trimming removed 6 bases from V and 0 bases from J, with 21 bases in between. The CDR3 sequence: CASSPVVGSGNSYNEQFF. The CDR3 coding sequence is TGTGCCAGCTCTCCAGTGGTGGGTAGCGGAAACTCCTACAATGAGCAGTTCTTC.

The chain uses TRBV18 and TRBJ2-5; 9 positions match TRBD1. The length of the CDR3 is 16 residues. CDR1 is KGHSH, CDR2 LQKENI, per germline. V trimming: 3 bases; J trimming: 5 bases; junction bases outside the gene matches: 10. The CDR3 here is CASSPETGGVRETQYF. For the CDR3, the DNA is TGTGCCAGCTCACCTGAGACAGGGGGGGTCCGGGAGACCCAGTACTTC.

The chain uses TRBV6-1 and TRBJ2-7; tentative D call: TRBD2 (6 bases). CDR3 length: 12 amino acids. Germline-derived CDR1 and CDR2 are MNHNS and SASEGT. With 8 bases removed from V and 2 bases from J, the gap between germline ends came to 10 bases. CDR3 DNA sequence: TGTGCCAGCGGGGGGATCGCCTACGAGCAGTACTTC. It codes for CASGGIAYEQYF.

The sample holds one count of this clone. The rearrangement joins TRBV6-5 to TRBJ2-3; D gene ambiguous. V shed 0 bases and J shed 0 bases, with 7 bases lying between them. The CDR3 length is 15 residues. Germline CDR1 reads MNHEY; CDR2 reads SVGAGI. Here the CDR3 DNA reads TGTGCCAGCAGTTACTCGGCCAGAAGCACAGATACGCAGTATTTT. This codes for CASSYSARSTDTQYF.

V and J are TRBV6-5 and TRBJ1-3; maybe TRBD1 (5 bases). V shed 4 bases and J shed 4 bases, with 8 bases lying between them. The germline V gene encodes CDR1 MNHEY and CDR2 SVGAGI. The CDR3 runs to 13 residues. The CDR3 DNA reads TGTGCCAGCAGTTTCGACAGAGGAAACACCATATATTTT. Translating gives CASSFDRGNTIYF.

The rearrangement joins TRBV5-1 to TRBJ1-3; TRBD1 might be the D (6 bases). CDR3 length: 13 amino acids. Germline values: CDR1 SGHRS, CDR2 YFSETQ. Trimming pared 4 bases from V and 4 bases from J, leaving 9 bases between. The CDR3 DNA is TGCGCCAGCAGCCGGGACACAGGAAACACCATATATTTT. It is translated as CASSRDTGNTIYF. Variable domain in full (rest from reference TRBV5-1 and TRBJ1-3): KAGVTQTPRYLIKTRGQQVTLSCSPISGHRSVSWYQQTPGQGLQFLFEYFSETQRNKGNFPGRFSGRQFSNSRSEMNVSTLELGDSALYLCASSRDTGNTIYFGEGSWLTVV.

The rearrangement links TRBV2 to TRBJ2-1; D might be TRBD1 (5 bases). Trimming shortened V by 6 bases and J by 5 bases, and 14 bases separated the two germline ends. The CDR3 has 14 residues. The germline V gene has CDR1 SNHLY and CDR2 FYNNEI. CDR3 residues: CASSYDKGDNEQFF. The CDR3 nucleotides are TGTGCCAGCAGCTATGACAAAGGGGACAATGAGCAGTTCTTC.